The 15 T cell receptor beta chains listed next were all sequenced from one sample in a study of cytomegalovirus exposure and HLA in healthy donors. PCR was performed using 60 Vbeta and 13 Jbeta primers. Some clones are missing from TCRdb's copy, which holds only in-frame ones; the method was immunoSEQ multiplex PCR. The data show 99,000 or so clones, 70% to 80% seen once. The sample comprised PBMCs. Every receptor here comes from a man in his fifties or sixties in good health and CMV-seropositive.

The chain links TRBV4-2 to TRBJ2-2; perhaps TRBD1 as D (6 bases). The V end was cut by 4 bases, the J end by 2 bases, with 17 bases between. This CDR3 comprises 17 residues. Germline V gene lookup returns CDR1 LGHNA and CDR2 YNFKEQ. CDR3 sequence reads: CASSRDGTWDNTGELFF. The CDR3 nucleotides are TGTGCCAGCAGCCGAGACGGGACATGGGACAACACCGGGGAGCTGTTTTTT.

A few counts support this clone. The V and J genes are TRBV5-1 and TRBJ2-7; TRBD1 matches at 9 bases. Per germline, CDR1 SGHRS and CDR2 YFSETQ. The J segment lost 7 bases and the V segment lost 4 bases, leaving 6 bases of the junction unmatched. This CDR3 contains 13 residues. CDR3 loop: CASSLGQGEEQYF. The CDR3 DNA reads TGCGCCAGCAGCCTGGGACAGGGTGAAGAGCAGTACTTC.

The V and J genes are TRBV9 and TRBJ2-1; 13 nucleotides agree with TRBD2. Germline V lookup: CDR1 SGDLS, CDR2 YYNGEE. V shed 0 bases, J shed 10 bases, and the junction held 16 bases outside the gene matches. The CDR3 runs 19 residues. The CDR3 DNA reads as TGTGCCAGCAGCGTAGGGCCGACTAGCGGGGGGCCCCAAAATCTGGAGCAGTTCTTC. This translates into CASSVGPTSGGPQNLEQFF.

The J gene is TRBJ2-2, the V gene TRBV18; D unclear. Trimming shortened V by 4 bases and J by 4 bases, and 10 bases separated the two germline ends. Germline CDR1 is KGHSH and CDR2 is LQKENI. CDR3 length: 14 amino acids. For the CDR3, the DNA is TGTGCCAGCTCACAGACTCTTCCCACCGGGGAGCTGTTTTTT. Its translation: CASSQTLPTGELFF.

The gene calls are TRBV28 and TRBJ1-6, with D tentatively TRBD1 (6 bases). Trimming cost V 5 bases and J 7 bases, with 12 bases left between them. The germline CDR1 and CDR2 sequences are MDHEN and SYDVKM. The CDR3 consists of 14 residues. This chain's CDR3 is CASSPGVGNSPLHF. CDR3 coding DNA: TGTGCCAGCAGTCCAGGGGTTGGAAATTCACCCCTCCACTTT.

The chain has TRBV6-5 and TRBJ1-1; the D gene is possibly TRBD1 (6 bases). Trimming pared 4 bases from V and 2 bases from J, leaving 11 bases between. CDR1 and CDR2 (germline): MNHEY, SVGAGI. The CDR3 consists of 14 residues. For the CDR3, the DNA is TGTGCCAGCAGTTTACCGGGACAAAACACTGAAGCTTTCTTT. Translating gives CASSLPGQNTEAFF.

Written as DNA, the CDR3 is TGTGCCAGCAGTGACGGACTAGCGGGGGACAACACCGGGGAGCTGTTTTTT. It encodes CASSDGLAGDNTGELFF. This chain connects TRBV25-1 to TRBJ2-2; TRBD2 aligns across 13 bases. CDR3 length: 17 amino acids. The germline CDR1 and CDR2 sequences are MGHDK and SYGVNS. V dropped 3 bases and J dropped 2; count of bases not matched to a gene: 3.

The chain has TRBV9 and TRBJ2-2; possible D gene TRBD2, 5 bases. CDR3 length equals 15 residues. Germline lookup yields CDR1 SGDLS and CDR2 YYNGEE. Between the trimmed V and J ends, which lost 0 bases and 5 bases, there was a span of 11 bases. CDR3 bases: TGTGCCAGCAGCGTAGGGCCCCCGGGGACCGGGGAGCTGTTTTTT. As protein: CASSVGPPGTGELFF. The full variable domain, with the rest looked up from reference TRBV9 and TRBJ2-2, is DSGVTQTPKHLITATGQRVTLRCSPRSGDLSVYWYQQSLDQGLQFLIQYYNGEERAKGNILERFSAQQFPDLHSELNLSSLELGDSALYFCASSVGPPGTGELFFGEGSRLTVL.

This rearrangement joins TRBV5-6 to TRBJ2-7; D unclear. The CDR3 covers 14 residues. Trimming took 0 bases from V and 2 from J, leaving 9 bases between them. Germline assignment: CDR1 SGHDT and CDR2 YYEEEE. The CDR3 protein is CASSLVPETYEQYF. For the CDR3, the DNA is TGTGCCAGCAGCTTGGTTCCAGAAACCTACGAGCAGTACTTC.

This chain connects TRBV7-6 to TRBJ2-3, with 16 bases fitting TRBD2. CDR1 is SGHVS, CDR2 FNYEAQ, per germline. V trimming: 5 bases; J trimming: 5 bases; junction bases outside the gene matches: 4. The CDR3 length is 16 residues. The CDR3 spells CASSLGTSGGGDTQYF. CDR3 DNA: TGTGCCAGCAGCCTCGGGACTAGCGGGGGGGGAGATACGCAGTATTTT.

Here the CDR3 reads CASSPFDRLFYTDTQYF. In DNA form, the CDR3 reads TGTGCCAGCAGCCCCTTTGACAGGCTGTTCTACACAGATACGCAGTATTTT. This chain joins TRBV7-9 and TRBJ2-3; possibly TRBD1 for D (6 bases). This CDR3 is 17 amino acids long. Trimming removed 5 bases at V and 2 bases at J, with 20 bases between. CDR1 SEHNR and CDR2 FQNEAQ come from the germline V gene (reference sequence). The entire variable domain, with the rest obtained from reference TRBV7-9 and TRBJ2-3, is as follows: DTGVSQNPRHKITKRGQNVTFRCDPISEHNRLYWYRQTLGQGPEFLTYFQNEAQLEKSRLLSDRFSAERPKGSFSTLEIQRTEQGDSAMYLCASSPFDRLFYTDTQYFGPGTRLTVL.

The chain combines TRBV27 with TRBJ2-7, with D perhaps TRBD2 (5 bases). The CDR3 has 13 amino acids. Germline V CDR1 and CDR2: MNHEY, SMNVEV (reference sequence). V lost 2 bases and J lost 3, with 8 bases in between. The CDR3: CASSLGGGYEQYF. The CDR3 nucleotides are TGTGCCAGCAGTTTAGGAGGCGGCTACGAGCAGTACTTC.

J is TRBJ1-4 and V is TRBV11-2; maybe TRBD1 (5 bases). Germline V CDR1 and CDR2: SGHAT, FQNNGV. The germline V and J ends were trimmed by 2 bases and 12 bases, with 16 bases remaining between them. This CDR3 has 14 residues. In DNA form, the CDR3 reads TGTGCCAGCAGCTTAAGGGGAGGGGCGGGTGAACTGTTTTTT. Its protein is CASSLRGGAGELFF. Complete variable domain (other parts from reference TRBV11-2 and TRBJ1-4): EAGVAQSPRYKIIEKRQSVAFWCNPISGHATLYWYQQILGQGPKLLIQFQNNGVVDDSQLPKDRFSAERLKGVDSTLKIQPAKLEDSAVYLCASSLRGGAGELFFGSGTQLSVL.

This rearrangement joins TRBV30 to TRBJ2-3; TRBD1 aligns across 7 bases. Germline values: CDR1 GTSNPN, CDR2 SVGIG (reference sequence). The V segment lost 2 bases and the J segment 4 bases; nucleotides outside the gene matches: 9. This CDR3 has 15 amino acids. The CDR3 nucleotides are TGTGCCTGGAGTACTCGACAGGGCGGGTCAGATACGCAGTATTTT. Encoded protein: CAWSTRQGGSDTQYF.

V and J are TRBV19 and TRBJ2-2; 11 positions agree with TRBD2. J was trimmed by 4 bases and V by 7 bases; bases with no gene match: 14. CDR1 and CDR2 from the germline V gene are LNHDA and SQIVND (reference sequence). The CDR3 spans 18 residues. Here the CDR3 DNA reads TGTGCCAGTACCTCCGGGTTAGCGGGGGGGCCGGGCACCGGGGAGCTGTTTTTT. Translating gives CASTSGLAGGPGTGELFF. The full variable domain, with the rest looked up from reference TRBV19 and TRBJ2-2, is DGGITQSPKYLFRKEGQNVTLSCEQNLNHDAMYWYRQDPGQGLRLIYYSQIVNDFQKGDIAEGYSVSREKKESFPLTVTSAQKNPTAFYLCASTSGLAGGPGTGELFFGEGSRLTVL.